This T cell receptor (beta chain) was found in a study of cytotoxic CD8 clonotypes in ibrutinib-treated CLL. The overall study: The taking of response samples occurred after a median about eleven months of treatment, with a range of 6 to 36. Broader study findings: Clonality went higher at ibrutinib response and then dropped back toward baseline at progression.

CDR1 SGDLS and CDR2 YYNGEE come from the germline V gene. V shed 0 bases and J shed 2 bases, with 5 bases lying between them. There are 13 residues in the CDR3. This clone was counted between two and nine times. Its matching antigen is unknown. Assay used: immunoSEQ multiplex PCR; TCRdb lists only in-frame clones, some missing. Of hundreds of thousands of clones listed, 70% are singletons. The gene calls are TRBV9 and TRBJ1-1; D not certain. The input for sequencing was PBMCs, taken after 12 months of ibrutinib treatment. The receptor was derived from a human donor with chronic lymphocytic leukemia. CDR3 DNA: TGTGCCAGCAGCGTAGTAGATAACACTGAAGCTTTCTTT. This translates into CASSVVDNTEAFF. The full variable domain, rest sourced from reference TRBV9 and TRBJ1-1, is DSGVTQTPKHLITATGQRVTLRCSPRSGDLSVYWYQQSLDQGLQFLIQYYNGEERAKGNILERFSAQQFPDLHSELNLSSLELGDSALYFCASSVVDNTEAFFGQGTRLTVV.